What follows is one T cell receptor (beta chain) and its context. The antigen is undetermined. These data come from a study of blood T cells in healthy people across ages. Study background: Capturing about one barcoded beta molecule per two T cells was achieved by template switching.

Overall study results and limits: Unknown CMV status may confound age-related changes in expanded clones.

The CDR3 is 13 amino acids. Germline CDR1 SQVTM, CDR2 ANQGSEA. V was cut by 8 bases and J by 4 bases, with 15 bases left in between. In each sample, at least 7 million PBMCs were isolated. Alongside a J-beta primer mix, a sample-barcoded 5' primer served in a second PCR lasting about 7 to 12 cycles. One entry per CDR3 protein results from TCRdb running MiXCR on the 5' RACE reads. Of fewer than 700,000 distinct CDR3 sequences detected, around half appear once; the ten largest clones hold roughly 25%. This clonotype originated in a man older than 75 in good health. The sample comprised blood. J is TRBJ2-1 and V is TRBV29-1; D is possibly TRBD2 (6 bases). The CDR3 nucleotides read TGCAGCACCTCGGGAGTAGGATACAATGAGCAGTTCTTC. It codes for CSTSGVGYNEQFF.